The 28 T cell receptor beta chains listed next were all sequenced from one sample in a study of T cell responses to AZD1222 COVID-19 vaccine. Produced via immunoSEQ multiplex PCR; TCRdb's table is partial and in-frame only. The sample includes about 59,000 clones, 84% seen only once; the top ten take 7.3%. The sequencing used peripheral blood, collected on day 0 of AZD1222 vaccination. These receptors were taken from an adult in good health.

J is TRBJ2-7 and V is TRBV30; D might be TRBD1 (6 bases). CDR1 is GTSNPN, CDR2 SVGIG, per germline (reference sequence). Trimming took off 3 bases at V and 0 bases at J, with 15 bases between the two ends. The CDR3 is 15 residues long. This CDR3 reads CAWRTLDRSSYEQYF. DNA of the CDR3: TGTGCCTGGAGGACACTGGACAGAAGCTCCTACGAGCAGTACTTC.

This chain links TRBV4-1 with TRBJ1-4, with D perhaps matching TRBD1 (5 bases). The V end was cut by 4 bases, the J end by 7 bases, with 22 bases between. CDR1 and CDR2 (germline): MGHRA, YSYEKL. The CDR3 is made up of 17 amino acids. The chain's CDR3 is CASSPPFTGGEGEKLFF. CDR3 nucleotides: TGCGCCAGCAGCCCCCCTTTTACGGGGGGAGAGGGTGAAAAACTGTTTTTT.

V gene TRBV7-2 combines with J gene TRBJ1-1; D is unresolved. CDR1 and CDR2 (germline): SGHTA, FQGNSA. Trimming shortened V by 3 bases and J by 1 base, and 6 bases separated the two germline ends. The CDR3 is 13 residues long. DNA of the CDR3: TGTGCCAGCAGCTTCGGGGAGAACACTGAAGCTTTCTTT. This gives the protein CASSFGENTEAFF.

The chain combines TRBV7-6 with TRBJ1-1; TRBD1 might be the D (5 bases). This CDR3 contains 16 residues. Germline CDR1 SGHVS, CDR2 FNYEAQ. With 3 bases removed from V and 0 bases from J, the gap between germline ends came to 14 bases. The CDR3 bases are TGTGCCAGCAGCTTTGCAACAGGTGGGTTGAACACTGAAGCTTTCTTT. Translated, it gives CASSFATGGLNTEAFF.

The gene calls are TRBV3-1 (or the pseudogene TRBV3-2) and TRBJ2-2; D is perhaps TRBD1 (6 bases). Looked up from germline, CDR1 is LGHDT and CDR2 is YNNKEL (reference sequence). The CDR3 is 17 amino acids. Trimming stripped 4 bases from V and 0 bases from J, with 15 bases between. The CDR3 DNA follows: TGTGCCAGCAGCCCGGCCTCCGGGACACCGAACACCGGGGAGCTGTTTTTT. Translating it yields CASSPASGTPNTGELFF.

The V gene is TRBV7-9, the J gene TRBJ1-2; 7 nucleotides align to TRBD1. The CDR3 has 13 residues. Germline trimming cut 5 bases from V and 5 bases from J; bases unmatched to any gene: 5. In germline, CDR1 is SEHNR, CDR2 FQNEAQ (reference sequence). The CDR3 sequence: CASSTGTAYGYTF. The CDR3 nucleotides are TGTGCCAGCAGCACCGGGACAGCGTATGGCTACACCTTC.

This clone has a single count. The chain employs TRBV7-8 and TRBJ2-1; perhaps TRBD2 as D (5 bases). The CDR3 contains 14 residues. Germline CDR1 and CDR2: SGHVS and FQNEAQ. Trimming took off 5 bases at V and 2 bases at J, with 10 bases between the two ends. The CDR3 nucleotides read TGTGCCAGCAGCCAGGCCGGGACCTACAATGAGCAGTTCTTC. Its translation is CASSQAGTYNEQFF.

V gene TRBV23-1 combines with J gene TRBJ2-7; tentative D call: TRBD1 (6 bases). TRBV23-1 belongs to the ORF category, with a function that is uncertain. V lost 4 bases and J lost 0, with 13 bases in between. The CDR3 is 15 residues long. In DNA, the CDR3 is TGCGCCAGCAGTCGATTGCCGGGACACTCCTACGAGCAGTACTTC. It translates to CASSRLPGHSYEQYF.

This clone was detected only a few times. The rearrangement joins TRBV20-1 to TRBJ1-6; D is uncertain. V was trimmed by 4 bases and J by 14 bases, leaving 12 bases between them. CDR1 is DFQATT and CDR2 is SNEGSKA in the germline V gene (reference sequence). This CDR3 contains 11 residues. For the CDR3, the DNA is TGCAGTGCTATCGACCGGGCCGCCCTCCACTTT. This gives the protein CSAIDRAALHF.

The rearrangement links TRBV3-1 (or the pseudogene TRBV3-2) to TRBJ1-4; weak D call: TRBD1 (5 bases). CDR1 is LGHDT, CDR2 YNNKEL, per germline (reference sequence). The CDR3 loop spans 18 amino acids. Trimming took off 4 bases at V and 8 bases at J, with 26 bases between the two ends. CDR3 in DNA: TGTGCCAGCAGCCTGGGGGAGAGTTGGAGGGGCGCGGGGGAAAAACTGTTTTTT. Translating gives CASSLGESWRGAGEKLFF.

V is TRBV9 and J is TRBJ2-1, with 7 bases that match TRBD2. Germline trimming cut 0 bases from V and 0 bases from J; bases unmatched to any gene: 9. Germline lookup yields CDR1 SGDLS and CDR2 YYNGEE. The CDR3 sequence is 18 residues long. CDR3 region: CASSVGSWRGSSYNEQFF. CDR3 in DNA: TGTGCCAGCAGCGTAGGGTCTTGGCGGGGGAGCTCCTACAATGAGCAGTTCTTC.

The J gene is TRBJ2-7, the V gene TRBV6-5, with TRBD1 as a possible D gene (5 bases). Germline CDR1 MNHEY, CDR2 SVGAGI. This CDR3 has 14 amino acids. With 6 bases removed from V and 3 bases from J, the gap between germline ends came to 15 bases. The CDR3 DNA follows: TGTGCCAGCAGCCCACAGGTTGCGAGCTACGAGCAGTACTTC. Translating it yields CASSPQVASYEQYF.

The gene calls are TRBV19 and TRBJ2-6; 8 positions agree with TRBD1. The CDR3 runs to 20 residues. V was pared by 5 bases and J by 1 base, with 16 bases of the junction left unmatched. Germline-derived CDR1 and CDR2 are LNHDA and SQIVND (reference sequence). The CDR3 sequence is CASSSPWAGGVTSGANVLTF. As DNA, the CDR3 is TGTGCCAGTAGTTCCCCCTGGGCAGGGGGCGTCACATCTGGGGCCAACGTCCTGACTTTC.

The gene calls are TRBV2 and TRBJ2-3; TRBD1 might be the D (7 bases). Germline V lookup: CDR1 SNHLY, CDR2 FYNNEI. The CDR3 is made up of 13 amino acids. Between the trimmed V and J ends, which lost 11 bases and 4 bases, there was a span of 16 bases. CDR3 protein: CAALGGGSDTQYF. CDR3 nucleotide sequence: TGTGCCGCCTTAGGAGGGGGCTCAGATACGCAGTATTTT.

This chain joins TRBV27 and TRBJ1-5; D possibly corresponds to TRBD1 (5 bases). This CDR3 region has 14 residues. Germline V lookup: CDR1 MNHEY, CDR2 SMNVEV (reference sequence). The ends were cut back, 8 bases at V and 0 bases at J, with 11 bases in the middle. The chain's CDR3 is CASGGHNSNQPQHF. CDR3 bases: TGTGCCAGCGGCGGACACAATAGCAATCAGCCCCAGCATTTT.

This rearrangement joins TRBV10-3 to TRBJ2-7, with 7 bases that match TRBD2. This CDR3 is 14 amino acids long. Germline V gene data show CDR1 as ENHRY and CDR2 as SYGVKD. J was trimmed by 2 bases and V by 3 bases; bases with no gene match: 4. The CDR3 spells CAISEAGQAYEQYF. The CDR3 DNA reads as TGTGCCATCAGTGAAGCGGGGCAGGCCTACGAGCAGTACTTC.

This chain uses TRBV4-2 with TRBJ2-2; D not certain. Trimming cost V 0 bases and J 3 bases, with 8 bases left between them. The CDR3 sequence is 15 residues long. Germline CDR1 reads LGHNA; CDR2 reads YNFKEQ. The CDR3 region is CASSQEGQHTGELFF. CDR3 nucleotide sequence: TGTGCCAGCAGCCAAGAGGGCCAGCACACCGGGGAGCTGTTTTTT.

The chain carries TRBV6-5 and TRBJ1-2; no clear D gene. The CDR3 runs 13 residues. V lost 2 bases to trimming and J lost 7 bases, with 11 bases between them. Germline V gene lookup returns CDR1 MNHEY and CDR2 SVGAGI. The CDR3 is CASSYGDSGGYTF. The DNA of the CDR3 is TGTGCCAGCAGTTACGGGGATTCCGGTGGCTACACCTTC.

This clone was found a few times. The V and J genes are TRBV2 and TRBJ1-6; the D gene is possibly TRBD1 (6 bases). Trimming took off 6 bases at V and 5 bases at J, with 11 bases between the two ends. Germline CDR1 is SNHLY and CDR2 is FYNNEI. The CDR3 is made up of 14 amino acids. Written as DNA, the CDR3 is TGTGCCAGCAGGAAGGGGGTAGATAATTCACCCCTCCACTTT. Protein product: CASRKGVDNSPLHF.

The CDR3 is CASSLALVNTEAFF. CDR3 DNA: TGTGCCAGCAGCTTAGCGCTCGTGAACACTGAAGCTTTCTTT. V usage is TRBV7-8 and J usage is TRBJ1-1; no clear D. Trimming removed 0 bases from V and 0 bases from J, with 5 bases in between. The CDR3 extends over 14 amino acids. The V gene's germline CDR1 is SGHVS and CDR2 FQNEAQ.

The V and J genes are TRBV6-4 and TRBJ2-2; no reliable D call. Germline V gene sequence: CDR1 MRHNA, CDR2 SNTAGT. The CDR3 is 14 amino acids. V lost 7 bases and J 5 bases, leaving 14 bases between the germline ends. The CDR3 reads CASTLSHGTGELFF. The CDR3 nucleotides read TGTGCCAGCACCCTCTCTCACGGGACCGGGGAGCTGTTTTTT.

The CDR3 is CASSQDSGSPYYGYTF. As DNA, the CDR3 is TGTGCCAGCAGCCAAGATTCCGGCAGCCCTTACTATGGCTACACCTTC. The rearrangement links TRBV3-1 (or the pseudogene TRBV3-2) to TRBJ1-2; D remains unclear. Trimming removed 0 bases from V and 3 bases from J, with 14 bases in between. Per germline, CDR1 LGHDT and CDR2 YNNKEL (reference sequence). The CDR3 runs 16 residues.

The table lists this clone with a few counts. The V call is TRBV5-1, the J call TRBJ1-6; a weak D match, TRBD1 (5 bases). Germline CDR1 and CDR2: SGHRS and YFSETQ. This CDR3 contains 15 residues. V was trimmed by 0 bases and J by 10 bases, leaving 14 bases between them. CDR3 protein: CASSLATGGGSPLHF. In DNA, the CDR3 is TGCGCCAGCAGCTTGGCCACGGGCGGGGGGTCACCCCTCCACTTT.

The J gene is TRBJ1-6, the V gene TRBV6-2 or TRBV6-3, with TRBD1 matching over 7 bases. V dropped 2 bases and J dropped 7; count of bases not matched to a gene: 8. The CDR3 is 16 amino acids. CDR1 and CDR2 from the germline V gene are MNHEY and SVGEGT. The CDR3 nucleotides are TGTGCCAGCAGTTACCCCCAGGCAGGGGGAAATTCACCCCTCCACTTT. Translation: CASSYPQAGGNSPLHF.

The chain couples TRBV2 to TRBJ1-6; tentatively, D is TRBD1 (6 bases). The V gene's germline CDR1 is SNHLY and CDR2 FYNNEI. The CDR3 runs to 14 residues. The ends were cut back, 10 bases at V and 13 bases at J, with 23 bases in the middle. CDR3 DNA sequence: TGTGCCACTTGGGAGGGGGGCACCCTAGACCCCCTCCACTTT. It codes for CATWEGGTLDPLHF.

This clone was observed a single time. V gene TRBV7-8 combines with J gene TRBJ2-7, with D uncertain. CDR3 length: 13 amino acids. With 5 bases removed from V and 0 bases from J, the gap between germline ends came to 8 bases. Germline V CDR1 and CDR2: SGHVS, FQNEAQ. Written as DNA, the CDR3 is TGTGCCAGCAGCCTGGACGCCTCCTACGAGCAGTACTTC. Translated: CASSLDASYEQYF.

Here the CDR3 DNA reads TGTGCCAGCTCACGGACAGGGAGGACCGGGGAGCTGTTTTTT. Protein: CASSRTGRTGELFF. The chain employs TRBV18 and TRBJ2-2; 8 bases line up with TRBD1. Trimming took 4 bases from V and 5 from J; bases not matched to a gene: 3. CDR3 length: 14 amino acids. Germline CDR1 KGHSH, CDR2 LQKENI.

V and J are TRBV10-2 and TRBJ2-7; 9 nucleotides match TRBD2. Germline V gene lookup returns CDR1 WSHSY and CDR2 SAAADI. Trimming cost V 8 bases and J 5 bases; bases outside gene matches: 7. The CDR3 contains 13 residues. DNA of the CDR3: TGCGCCAGCGGCGGGGGGGTCGGGGACGAGCAGTACTTC. It yields the protein CASGGGVGDEQYF.